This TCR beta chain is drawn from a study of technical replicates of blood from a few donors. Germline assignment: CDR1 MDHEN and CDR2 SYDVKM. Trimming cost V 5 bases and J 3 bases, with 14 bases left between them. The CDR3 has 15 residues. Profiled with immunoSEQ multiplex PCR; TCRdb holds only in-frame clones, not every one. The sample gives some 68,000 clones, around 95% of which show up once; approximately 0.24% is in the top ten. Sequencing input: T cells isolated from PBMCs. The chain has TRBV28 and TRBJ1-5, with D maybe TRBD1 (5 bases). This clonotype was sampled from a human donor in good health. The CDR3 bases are TGTGCCAGCAGTCTTTGGGGGGAAGTCAATCAGCCCCAGCATTTT. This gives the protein CASSLWGEVNQPQHF.